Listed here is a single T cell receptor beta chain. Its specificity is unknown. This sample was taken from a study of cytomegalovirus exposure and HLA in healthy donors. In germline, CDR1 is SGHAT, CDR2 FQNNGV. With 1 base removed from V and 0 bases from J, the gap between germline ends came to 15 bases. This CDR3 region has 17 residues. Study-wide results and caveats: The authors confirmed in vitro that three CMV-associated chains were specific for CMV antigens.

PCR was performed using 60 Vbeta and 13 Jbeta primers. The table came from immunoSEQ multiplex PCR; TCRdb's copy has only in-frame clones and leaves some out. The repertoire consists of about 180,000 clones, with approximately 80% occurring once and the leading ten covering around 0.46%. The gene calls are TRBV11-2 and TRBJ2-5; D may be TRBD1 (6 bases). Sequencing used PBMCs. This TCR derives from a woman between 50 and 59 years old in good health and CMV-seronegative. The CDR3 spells CASSLVLGGDYQETQYF. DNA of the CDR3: TGTGCCAGCAGCTTAGTGCTAGGGGGAGACTACCAAGAGACCCAGTACTTC.